This TCR beta chain was retrieved from a study of neoadjuvant anti-PD-1 for oral cavity cancer. Across the study: Before surgery, most patients got three to four biweekly 3 mg/kg nivolumab doses.

Clones were read by immunoSEQ multiplex PCR, and TCRdb kept only the in-frame ones, dropping some. This table has more than 10,000 clones, around two thirds appearing once. The sequencing here drew on PBMCs, taken before nivolumab (anti-PD-1) treatment. This TCR was sampled from a person aged 35 to 85 with oral cavity squamous cell carcinoma.

This CDR3 is CASSSGGTGGVSTDTQYF. DNA of the CDR3: TGTGCCAGCAGCTCTGGGGGTACAGGGGGCGTCAGCACAGATACGCAGTATTTT. The gene calls are TRBV11-2 and TRBJ2-3; 9 nucleotides match TRBD1. Germline V gene sequence: CDR1 SGHAT, CDR2 FQNNGV. The CDR3 has 18 amino acids. J was trimmed by 0 bases and V by 4 bases; bases with no gene match: 11.